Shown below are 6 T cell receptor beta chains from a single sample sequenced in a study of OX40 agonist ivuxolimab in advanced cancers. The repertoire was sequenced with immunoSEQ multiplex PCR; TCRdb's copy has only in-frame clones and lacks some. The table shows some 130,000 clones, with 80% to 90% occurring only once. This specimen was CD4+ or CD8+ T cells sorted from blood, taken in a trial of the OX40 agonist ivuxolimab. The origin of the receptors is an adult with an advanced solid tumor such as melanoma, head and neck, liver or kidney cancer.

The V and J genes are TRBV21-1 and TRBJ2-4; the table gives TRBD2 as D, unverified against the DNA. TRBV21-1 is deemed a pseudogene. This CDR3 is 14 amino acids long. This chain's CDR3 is CASSKVPCKNIQYF. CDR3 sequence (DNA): TGTGCCAGCAGCAAAGTCCCCTGTAAAAACATTCAGTACTTC.

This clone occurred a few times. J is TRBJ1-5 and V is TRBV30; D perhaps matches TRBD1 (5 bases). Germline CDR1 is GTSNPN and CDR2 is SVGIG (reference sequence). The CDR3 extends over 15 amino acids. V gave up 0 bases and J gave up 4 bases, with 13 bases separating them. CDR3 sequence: CAWSVGVQPNQPQHF. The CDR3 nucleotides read TGTGCCTGGAGTGTAGGGGTACAACCAAATCAGCCCCAGCATTTT.

CDR3 region: CASRFTGTGYGYTF. CDR3 sequence (DNA): TGTGCCAGCAGATTCACCGGGACAGGGTATGGCTACACCTTC. The chain has TRBV2 and TRBJ1-2; 9 nucleotides align to TRBD1. V was pared by 6 bases and J by 5 bases, with 7 bases of the junction left unmatched. Germline CDR1 reads SNHLY; CDR2 reads FYNNEI. The CDR3 is 14 amino acids.

The CDR3 here is CASSQAQGAGYEQYF. CDR3 nucleotide sequence: TGCGCCAGCAGCCAAGCCCAGGGAGCGGGCTACGAGCAGTACTTC. The chain combines TRBV4-3 with TRBJ2-7, with D possibly TRBD2 on 6 matching bases. Germline-derived CDR1 and CDR2 are LGHNA and YSLEER. Deletions cut 1 base from V and 3 bases from J, with 13 bases between. This CDR3 is built from 15 residues.

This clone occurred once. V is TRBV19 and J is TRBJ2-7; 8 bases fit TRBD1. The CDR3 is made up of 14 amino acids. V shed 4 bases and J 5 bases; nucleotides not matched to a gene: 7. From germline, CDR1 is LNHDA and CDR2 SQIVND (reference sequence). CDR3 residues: CASSTGGIVNEQYF. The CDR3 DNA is TGTGCCAGTAGTACAGGGGGCATAGTAAACGAGCAGTACTTC.

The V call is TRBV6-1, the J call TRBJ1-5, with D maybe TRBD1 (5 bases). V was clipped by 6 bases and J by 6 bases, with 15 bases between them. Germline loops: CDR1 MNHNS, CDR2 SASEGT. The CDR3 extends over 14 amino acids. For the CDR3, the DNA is TGTGCCAGCAGGTCGTCGGGGGTCGCTCAGCCCCAGCATTTT. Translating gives CASRSSGVAQPQHF.